This TCR beta chain was identified during a study of cytomegalovirus exposure and HLA in healthy donors. Whole-study findings and limits: Most TCR sequences were uncommon, yet certain public TCRs appeared in many donors. Listed as cytomegalovirus-associated were over 150 TCR beta chains. As confirmed in vitro, a few CMV-associated chains were specific for CMV antigens.

This CDR3 contains 16 residues. Germline CDR1 reads SGHRS; CDR2 reads YFSETQ. Trimming shortened V by 0 bases and J by 4 bases, and 16 bases separated the two germline ends. This clone showed up just once. Its matching antigen is unknown. The assay was immunoSEQ multiplex PCR, and TCRdb's table has in-frame clones only and misses some. This table has fewer than 250,000 clones, roughly 83% appearing once. Separate from the approximately 670-subject first cohort, the roughly 110-subject validation cohort was the one that the donors belonged to. This receptor was taken from a woman aged 18-29 years in good health and CMV-seronegative. Source material: PBMCs. This sequence joins TRBV5-1 and TRBJ1-2, with D perhaps matching TRBD1 (5 bases). The CDR3 nucleotides read TGCGCCAGCAGCTTGGGACTTAGGGGAGTTGGCTATGGCTACACCTTC. Encoded protein: CASSLGLRGVGYGYTF.